Described below is a single T cell receptor (beta chain) sequence and its context. Its antigen remains undetermined. Per-base qualities were not stored, and no clone one base away is much larger. The cohort consisted of 600 to 700 healthy bone marrow donors. At the time of sampling, all cohort members were nominally healthy, though unrecorded immune exposures were likely present. The donor tested CMV seronegative and was one of the 352 seronegative cohort members. Each donor provided a peripheral blood sample, and peripheral blood mononuclear cells were used for TCR beta sequencing. The Qiagen DNeasy Blood Extraction Kit was used to extract genomic DNA from the blood cell samples. This entry comes from a study of cytomegalovirus exposure and HLA in healthy donors (TCRdb year 2017). General notes on the study: An earlier analysis of approximately 550 of the donors reported approximately 300 Gb of sequence data and 100 million to 130 million unique TCR beta sequences from about 200 million T cells. The genetic ancestry cluster associated with self-reported Caucasian donors included 65% to 90% of the 398 genotyped donors. Class I and class II HLA loci were covered by the typing at four-digit resolution. All discovery cohort repertoires had been generated on a single sequencing platform. In a later analysis, previously published TCR beta repertoires from 500 to 750 donors were re-analyzed and high-resolution HLA genotyping was added so that TCR occurrence patterns could be studied. Along with the roughly 670-subject first cohort, a separate validation cohort of approximately 110 different subjects was used. The study combined high-throughput TCR immunosequencing, statistical association of individual TCRs with disease status, and machine learning to predict cytomegalovirus infection status. The study aimed to test whether signatures of past pathogen exposure could be identified by cataloging public T cell receptors. Typing coverage varied by locus: roughly 620-640 donors for A, B, C, DRB1 and DQB1; approximately 560 for DQA1; approximately 610 for DPA1; under 490 for DPB1. An earlier analysis of several hundred of the donors applied high-throughput TCR beta sequencing to assess whether each TCR beta V gene segment acted as functional or pseudogenic. Roughly 5 DR-DQ haplotypes were handled as single units for association and clustering, since linkage in the cohort was strong. Donor age, sex, ethnicity and CMV serostatus were compiled together with the repertoire data. Genome-wide SNP genotypes for about 55% of the roughly 670 donors were used in a later genetic analysis, which treated that subset as a discovery cohort. Using immunosequencing, the study profiled T cell repertoires from 640 or so subjects and related those repertoires to cytomegalovirus serostatus. An early release covering over 500 HLA-typed donors comprised about 300 gigabases of sequencing data and tens of millions of unique TCR sequences. Rather than drawing on any new phenotypic data, the later analysis identified candidate immune exposures from TCR beta sequences and the way those sequences occurred across donors. Among roughly 370 genotyped donors of the cohort, an average of about 240,000 unique TCR beta nucleotide sequences were sequenced per donor, roughly 20% of them non-productive. Overall study results and their limits: An earlier analysis of some 560 of the donors showed that most TCR beta V segments appeared in productive rearrangements either about 87% or about 30% of the time, which broadly matched IMGT annotations. A later analysis found that HLA-associated TCR beta chains were more clonally expanded and had lower generation probabilities than equally common non-associated chains. A cluster of highly shared sequence variants was judged likely to represent a technical artifact of the sequencing pipeline. It was suggested by the authors that the approach could potentially be generalized to other disease states and immunological phenotypes. Correlated functional status among segregating V segments might reflect linkage disequilibrium, but an unknown experimental factor could not be ruled out. In a later analysis, most CMV-associated TCR beta chains were found to appear HLA-restricted, with HLA associations seemingly driven largely by CMV exposure. The cohort was sequenced for TCR beta chains only, and without alpha or paired-chain data the features that could be detected were limited. The classifier was reported to diagnose cytomegalovirus status with high specificity and sensitivity in both the original and validation cohorts. Most TCR sequences were seen in very few donors, while some public TCRs were found in many individuals. In a later analysis, 16,951 TCR beta sequences were associated with specific HLA alleles at a false discovery rate of 0.05. Because counts were too low, seventeen rarely observed V segments, including chromosome 9 orphons, were excluded from the earlier analysis of about 500 of the donors. Some IMGT-functional V segments, including TRBV6-2 and TRBV6-3, could not be distinguished by the 87-base-pair reads and were therefore excluded. Because HLA typing was unavailable for some donors at each locus, only the typed subset was used in association tests. A further reported finding was that TCR beta sequences accurately predicted the HLA-A and HLA-B alleles for most subjects in the first cohort. When HLA alleles, especially DR and DQ, strongly co-occurred, attributing TCR associations to individual alleles was difficult. The study gave a list of roughly 150 TCR beta chains associated with cytomegalovirus. Roughly uniform sequencing depth across donors was assumed in presence/absence analyses, although this assumption may not hold. The only immune exposure information available for the cohort was CMV serostatus. In a later analysis, several top co-occurrence clusters were reported to appear linked to parvovirus B19, influenza, CMV and Epstein-Barr virus. A few of the identified cytomegalovirus-associated TCR beta chains were confirmed in vitro to be specific for cytomegalovirus antigens. In a later genetic analysis, fewer N-insertions in productive TCRs were reported among donors in an Asian-associated ancestry cluster than the roughly 700-donor mean. In a later analysis, the rate of TCR association differed among HLA loci, with DRB1 alleles having the most associated TCRs and HLA-C alleles having the fewest. V-gene and J-gene trimming of TCR beta chains was associated with a missense DCLRE1C variant in a later genetic analysis, and the association was replicated in an independent cohort.

The library was prepared using the immunoSEQ multiplex PCR assay. The multiplex PCR relied on a mix of 60 forward primers for TCR Vbeta segments and 13 reverse primers for TCR Jbeta segments. The CDR3 region of rearranged TCR beta genes was amplified from genomic DNA with a multiplex PCR assay. The Illumina HiSeq System was used to sequence the amplified TCR beta libraries as 87-base-pair reads. On the study's bioinformatics: A later analysis counted approximately 74 million unique TCR beta chains across the 640 or so repertoires, and approximately 11 million of these chains were shared by at least two donors. A nearest-neighbor algorithm error-corrected the raw reads and collapsed the reads into unique sequences, merging closely related sequences to remove PCR and sequencing errors. V, D and J gene segments were assigned by aligning CDR3 sequences to IMGT reference sequences. For a sequence to be retained, a match of at least six nucleotides was required to both a V gene segment and a J gene segment. Rearrangements were called productive when the CDR3 lacked stop codons and stayed in frame with V and J; all others were non-productive. CDR3 was defined according to IMGT convention as the region running from the second conserved V-encoded cysteine to the conserved J-encoded phenylalanine. The earlier analysis of about 570 of the donors excluded any sequence lacking an unambiguous match to a single V gene segment. In an earlier analysis of approximately 500 of the donors, a V segment was called functional when productive rearrangements were above 56.7%, and segregating when the standard deviation between donors exceeded 5%. A statistical classification framework was built to diagnose cytomegalovirus status from the catalog of TCR beta chain sequences. In a later analysis, TCR nucleotide sequences were compared against IMGT/GENE-DB human TR gene sequences so that V and J genes could be assigned. Using the TCRdist pipeline, a later analysis assigned CDR3 sequences along with most-parsimonious VDJ recombination scenarios. In a later analysis, each TCR beta chain was defined by its CDR3 amino acid sequence together with its V-gene family, and reads without a unique V-gene family were excluded. To address suspected cross-contamination and a sequencing artifact, a later analysis removed roughly 640 highly shared, low-generation-probability nucleotide sequences. In a later analysis, a clonal expansion index for each public chain was calculated from normalized within-repertoire ranks of inferred template counts. In a later analysis, generation probabilities were computed using a VDJ recombination model fitted to out-of-frame rearrangements, and the results were checked against IGoR. Hypergeometric tests were used in a later analysis to score TCR-TCR, TCR-HLA and TCR-CMV co-occurrence, with a repertoire-size bias correction applied to the TCR pairs. False discovery rates were estimated in a later analysis by permuting HLA or CMV assignments 20 times. In a later analysis, co-occurring TCRs were grouped with DBSCAN, and TCRdist sequence similarity was added when clustering was performed within HLA-allele-positive subsets. For co-occurrence clustering, repertoires with fewer than 30,000 or more than 120,000 public chains were excluded, along with four to six repertoires with anomalous nucleotide sharing. What TCRdb holds here is the immuneACCESS table cut down to in-frame rearrangements. Part of the clones is not present; checked against another copy, under half of the missing clones reflect an unresolved V gene, and the others are unexplained. Clonal size and the V and J genes are those of that table, whereas D and trimming came from the DNA. The sample records 90,000 to 100,000 clones, roughly three quarters of which are singletons. Roughly 2% of the sample lies in the top ten.

The CDR3 has 14 amino acids, counting the end cysteine and phenylalanine. Only the CDR3 DNA stays, 42 bases, in frame from base 1. CDR1 and CDR2 (KGHSH, LQKENI) derive from the germline V gene. V is pruned by 6 bases and J by 3 bases, leaving 7 bases of the junction without a gene match. The chain employs TRBV18 and TRBJ1-1; 7 middle bases align to TRBD1. The sequenced sample consisted of PBMCs. The receptor's source is a man aged 35 to 55 in good health and CMV-seronegative. The CDR3 loop reads CASSLRQGDTEAFF. The DNA sequence is as follows: TGTGCCAGCTCGCTCCGACAGGGCGACACTGAAGCTTTCTTT.